The 14 T cell receptor beta chains below all came from one sample that was sequenced in a study of blood T cell repertoires in COVID-19. Profiling relied on immunoSEQ multiplex PCR, and the TCRdb table lists in-frame clones only, not all of them. The sample has 95,000 to 150,000 clones; around nine tenths are singletons. Material for sequencing was peripheral blood. Every receptor here comes from a woman older than 75 with acute or convalescent COVID-19.

The chain employs TRBV18 and TRBJ2-7; TRBD1 matches at 12 bases. This CDR3 has 16 amino acids. J lost 3 bases, V lost 0 bases, and 3 bases had no gene match. Germline assignment: CDR1 KGHSH and CDR2 LQKENI. In nucleotides, the CDR3 is TGTGCCAGCTCACCACCGGGGACAGGGGGCCTCTACGAGCAGTACTTC. Its translation is CASSPPGTGGLYEQYF.

This chain links TRBV10-3 with TRBJ2-1, with D possibly being TRBD2 (5 bases). The CDR3 runs 14 residues. The ends were cut back, 3 bases at V and 7 bases at J, with 13 bases in the middle. Germline assignment: CDR1 ENHRY and CDR2 SYGVKD. CDR3 residues: CAISDTLWENEQFF. Here the CDR3 DNA reads TGTGCCATCAGTGATACGTTGTGGGAGAATGAGCAGTTCTTC.

The chain carries TRBV9 and TRBJ2-3, with a weak D call TRBD2 (6 bases). CDR3 length: 17 residues. Trimming took 0 bases from V and 3 from J, leaving 17 bases between them. CDR1 and CDR2 (germline): SGDLS, YYNGEE. CDR3 sequence reads: CASSVGLQGGGTDTQYF. In DNA form, the CDR3 reads TGTGCCAGCAGCGTAGGACTCCAGGGTGGGGGGACAGATACGCAGTATTTT.

The chain is built from TRBV7-8 and TRBJ1-2; D gene ambiguous. The CDR3 totals 14 residues. Germline values: CDR1 SGHVS, CDR2 FQNEAQ. V was shortened by 1 base and J by 2 bases, with 8 bases between the two germline ends. CDR3 in DNA: TGTGCCAGCAGCTTAGAGACGGGGAACTATGGCTACACCTTC. It translates to CASSLETGNYGYTF.

The chain carries TRBV5-1 and TRBJ2-7, with 9 positions matching TRBD1. CDR1 is SGHRS and CDR2 is YFSETQ in the germline V gene. CDR3 length: 16 amino acids. With V trimmed by 2 bases and J by 2 bases, 8 bases remained unmatched. CDR3 in amino acids: CASSFNPGTGTYEQYF. The CDR3 DNA reads as TGCGCCAGCAGCTTCAACCCCGGGACAGGGACCTACGAGCAGTACTTC.

This sequence joins TRBV2 and TRBJ1-2, with 7 bases lining up with TRBD1. The CDR3 loop spans 14 amino acids. Trimming took 6 bases from V and 6 from J; bases not matched to a gene: 10. Germline lookup yields CDR1 SNHLY and CDR2 FYNNEI. CDR3 sequence reads: CASRQTDRVHGYTF. DNA for the CDR3: TGTGCCAGCAGACAAACCGACAGGGTCCATGGCTACACCTTC.

V and J are TRBV5-4 and TRBJ1-4; TRBD1 might be the D (5 bases). Germline V lookup: CDR1 SGHNT, CDR2 YYREEE (reference sequence). There are 15 residues in the CDR3. V gave up 5 bases and J gave up 8 bases, with 19 bases separating them. The CDR3 DNA is TGTGCCAGCAGTTCCGCAGGGCGCGATAAGGAAAAACTGTTTTTT. Translating it yields CASSSAGRDKEKLFF.

V usage is TRBV2 and J usage is TRBJ1-5; 8 bases map to TRBD1. In germline, CDR1 is SNHLY, CDR2 FYNNEI. This CDR3 is 13 amino acids long. J was trimmed by 7 bases and V by 6 bases; bases with no gene match: 5. The CDR3 sequence: CASRGDRGQPQHF. For the CDR3, the DNA is TGTGCCAGCAGGGGCGACAGGGGACAGCCCCAGCATTTT. Full variable domain (remainder filled in from reference TRBV2 and TRBJ1-5): EPEVTQTPSHQVTQMGQEVILRCVPISNHLYFYWYRQILGQKVEFLVSFYNNEISEKSEIFDDQFSVERPDGSNFTLKIRSTKLEDSAMYFCASRGDRGQPQHFGDGTRLSIL.

This chain uses TRBV3-1 (or the pseudogene TRBV3-2) with TRBJ2-7, with 14 nucleotides matching TRBD2. This CDR3 has 15 residues. The germline gives CDR1 LGHDT, CDR2 YNNKEL (reference sequence). With V trimmed by 6 bases and J by 5 bases, 6 bases remained unmatched. CDR3 region: CASSTPTSGGDEQYF. Here the CDR3 DNA reads TGTGCCAGCAGTACCCCGACTAGCGGGGGGGACGAGCAGTACTTC.

This clone has just one count. This chain links TRBV12-5 with TRBJ1-1; D not resolved. Germline lookup yields CDR1 LGHNT and CDR2 FRNRAP. Trimming left V 1 base short and J 4 bases short, with 4 bases between. This CDR3 spans 12 amino acids. Here the CDR3 reads CASGLGPTEAFF. Here the CDR3 DNA reads TGTGCTAGTGGTTTGGGGCCCACTGAAGCTTTCTTT.

The chain combines TRBV3-1 (or the pseudogene TRBV3-2) with TRBJ2-3; 14 nucleotides align to TRBD2. The CDR3 extends over 14 amino acids. Trimming removed 6 bases from V and 6 bases from J; junction bases left unmatched: 2. Germline lookup yields CDR1 LGHDT and CDR2 YNNKEL (reference sequence). The CDR3 spells CASRRTSGRDTQYF. CDR3 DNA sequence: TGTGCCAGCAGGCGGACTAGCGGGAGGGATACGCAGTATTTT.

The chain employs TRBV11-3 and TRBJ2-5; TRBD1 aligns across 11 bases. The CDR3 is 16 amino acids. The germline gives CDR1 SGHNT, CDR2 YENEEA. V shed 1 base, J shed 0 bases, and the junction held 1 base outside the gene matches. The CDR3 DNA follows: TGTGCCAGCAGCTTAGCGGGACAGGGGGACCAAGAGACCCAGTACTTC. This codes for CASSLAGQGDQETQYF.

This rearrangement joins TRBV5-1 to TRBJ2-5; weak D call: TRBD1 (6 bases). Germline CDR1 and CDR2: SGHRS and YFSETQ. The CDR3 runs 13 residues. V was trimmed by 0 bases and J by 7 bases, leaving 10 bases between them. The CDR3 bases are TGCGCCAGCAGCTTGGGGGCCAGGGGGACCCAGTACTTC. Translation gives CASSLGARGTQYF.

This chain links TRBV5-1 with TRBJ2-1; a possible D gene is TRBD2 (6 bases). Germline V CDR1 and CDR2: SGHRS, YFSETQ. The CDR3 has 15 residues. V lost 0 bases, J lost 4 bases, and 11 bases lay in between. CDR3 sequence: CASSLDGGAYNEQFF. In DNA, the CDR3 is TGCGCCAGCAGCTTGGACGGCGGGGCGTACAATGAGCAGTTCTTC.